Listed below are T cell receptor beta chains from one sample, sequenced in a study of OX40 agonist ivuxolimab in advanced cancers. Sequenced by immunoSEQ multiplex PCR; TCRdb stores in-frame clones only, minus some. The sample consists of some 100,000 clones, about 90% of them appearing once. The sequences come from CD4+ or CD8+ T cells sorted from blood, collected in a trial of the OX40 agonist ivuxolimab. These receptors originate from an adult with an advanced solid tumor such as melanoma, head and neck, liver or kidney cancer. Both conserved end residues are trimmed from each CDR3.

j_call: TRBJ1-4
v_call: TRBV6-1
cdr3_aa: ASSEDRGEKLF

j_call: TRBJ2-1
v_call: TRBV7-3
cdr3_aa: ASSPILGGLESHEQF

j_call: TRBJ2-1
v_call: TRBV29-1
cdr3_aa: SVAGTGHNEQF

j_call: TRBJ2-2
v_call: TRBV4-2
cdr3_aa: ASSQDHGGTSGRKLGTGELF

j_call: TRBJ2-4
v_call: TRBV5-8
cdr3_aa: ASSPAQGAGNIQY

j_call: TRBJ1-1
v_call: TRBV10-2
cdr3_aa: ASSRDTYTEAF

j_call: TRBJ2-5
v_call: TRBV19
cdr3_aa: ASHYGAGRQEAQY

j_call: TRBJ1-4
v_call: TRBV5-4
cdr3_aa: ASSSDRVVGLF

j_call: TRBJ2-7
v_call: TRBV6-1
cdr3_aa: ASTRSYEQY

j_call: TRBJ2-7
v_call: TRBV11-1
cdr3_aa: ASSLSSYEQY

j_call: TRBJ1-4
v_call: TRBV6-6
cdr3_aa: ASSRDRENEKLF

j_call: TRBJ2-4
v_call: TRBV18
cdr3_aa: ASSPPQGSQNIQY

j_call: TRBJ2-7
v_call: TRBV7-9
cdr3_aa: ASSKPGTALVEQY

j_call: TRBJ2-7
v_call: TRBV9
cdr3_aa: ASSVVASGEAYEQY

j_call: TRBJ2-7
v_call: TRBV11-2
cdr3_aa: ASSSHSGRAAYEQY

j_call: TRBJ2-1
v_call: TRBV6-4
cdr3_aa: ASSEGLAGGSEQF

j_call: TRBJ2-3
v_call: TRBV7-9
cdr3_aa: ASSPRLAIISSQY

j_call: TRBJ2-2
v_call: TRBV5-1
cdr3_aa: ASSLGGGLAGGPSGELF

j_call: TRBJ2-3
v_call: TRBV18
cdr3_aa: ASSPDRGIVH

j_call: TRBJ2-3
v_call: TRBV11-3
cdr3_aa: ASSLLADPVADTQY

j_call: TRBJ2-5
v_call: TRBV28
cdr3_aa: ASSLLRSGRRLETQY

j_call: TRBJ2-1
v_call: TRBV18
cdr3_aa: ASSPDRVQF

j_call: TRBJ1-2
v_call: TRBV11-2
cdr3_aa: ASSLSRVVSGYT

j_call: TRBJ2-7
v_call: TRBV28
cdr3_aa: ATERQGGYEQY

j_call: TRBJ1-2
v_call: TRBV19
cdr3_aa: ASSRETGEYNYGYT

j_call: TRBJ2-3
v_call: TRBV28
cdr3_aa: ASPDRLSTDTQY

j_call: TRBJ2-6
v_call: TRBV11-2
cdr3_aa: ASSLRGAGGANVLT

j_call: TRBJ1-5
v_call: TRBV19
cdr3_aa: ASSILVGGKGRGNQPQH

j_call: TRBJ2-7
v_call: TRBV5-1
cdr3_aa: ASRTTSGPMYEQY

j_call: TRBJ2-7
v_call: TRBV19
cdr3_aa: ASSRTSGSGDHEQY

j_call: TRBJ1-6
v_call: TRBV7-3
cdr3_aa: ASSLSAAENSPLH

j_call: TRBJ1-5
v_call: TRBV19
cdr3_aa: ASSQGRVQNQPQH

j_call: TRBJ2-5
v_call: TRBV11-1
cdr3_aa: ASSFSGRAGETQY

j_call: TRBJ2-7
v_call: TRBV2
cdr3_aa: ASSGEREGPYEQY

j_call: TRBJ1-6
v_call: TRBV7-3
cdr3_aa: ASSSTGEGNSPLH

j_call: TRBJ2-1
v_call: TRBV18
cdr3_aa: ASSPREGSYNEQF

j_call: TRBJ2-5
v_call: TRBV7-2
cdr3_aa: ASSLVREGETQY

j_call: TRBJ1-1
v_call: TRBV5-6
cdr3_aa: ASSPVGTEAF

j_call: TRBJ2-5
v_call: TRBV5-8
cdr3_aa: ASSLRETQY

j_call: TRBJ2-2
v_call: TRBV7-2
cdr3_aa: ASSPQGAGELF